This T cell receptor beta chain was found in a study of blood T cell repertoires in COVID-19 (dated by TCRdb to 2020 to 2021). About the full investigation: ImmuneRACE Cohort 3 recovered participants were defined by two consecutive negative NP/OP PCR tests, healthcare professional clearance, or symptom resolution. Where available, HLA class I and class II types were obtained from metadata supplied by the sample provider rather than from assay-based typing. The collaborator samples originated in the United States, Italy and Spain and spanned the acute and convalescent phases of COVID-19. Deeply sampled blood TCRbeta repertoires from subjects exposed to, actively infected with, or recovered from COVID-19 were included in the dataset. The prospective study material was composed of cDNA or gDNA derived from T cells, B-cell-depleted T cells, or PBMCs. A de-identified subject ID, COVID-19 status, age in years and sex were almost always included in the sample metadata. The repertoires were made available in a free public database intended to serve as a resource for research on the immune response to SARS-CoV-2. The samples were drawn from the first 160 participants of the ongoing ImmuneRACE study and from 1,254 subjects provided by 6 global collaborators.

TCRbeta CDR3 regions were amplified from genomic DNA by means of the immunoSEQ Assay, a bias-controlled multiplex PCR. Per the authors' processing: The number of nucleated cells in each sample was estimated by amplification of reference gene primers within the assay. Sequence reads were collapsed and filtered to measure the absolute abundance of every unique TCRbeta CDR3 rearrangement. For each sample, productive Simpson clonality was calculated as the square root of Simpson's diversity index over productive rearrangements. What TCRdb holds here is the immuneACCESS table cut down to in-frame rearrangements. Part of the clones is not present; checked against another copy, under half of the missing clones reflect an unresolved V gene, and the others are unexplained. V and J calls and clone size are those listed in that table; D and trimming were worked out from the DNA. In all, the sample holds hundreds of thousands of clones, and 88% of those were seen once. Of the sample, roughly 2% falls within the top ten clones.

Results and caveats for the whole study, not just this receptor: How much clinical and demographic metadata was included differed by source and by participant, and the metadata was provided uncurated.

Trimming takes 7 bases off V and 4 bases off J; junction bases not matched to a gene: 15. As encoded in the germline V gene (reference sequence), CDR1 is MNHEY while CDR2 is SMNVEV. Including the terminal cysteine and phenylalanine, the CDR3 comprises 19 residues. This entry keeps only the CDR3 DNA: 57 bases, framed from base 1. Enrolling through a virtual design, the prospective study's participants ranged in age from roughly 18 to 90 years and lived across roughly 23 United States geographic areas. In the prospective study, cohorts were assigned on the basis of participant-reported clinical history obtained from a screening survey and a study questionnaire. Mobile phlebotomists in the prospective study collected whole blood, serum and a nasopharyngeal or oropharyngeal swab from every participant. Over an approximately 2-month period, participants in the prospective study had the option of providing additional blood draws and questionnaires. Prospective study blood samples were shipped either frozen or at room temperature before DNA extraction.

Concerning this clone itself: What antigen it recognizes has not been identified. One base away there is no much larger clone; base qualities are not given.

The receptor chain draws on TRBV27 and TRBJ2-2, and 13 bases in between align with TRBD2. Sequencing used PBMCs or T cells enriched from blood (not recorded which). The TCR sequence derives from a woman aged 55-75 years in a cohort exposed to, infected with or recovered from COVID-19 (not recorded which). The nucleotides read TGTGCCAGCAAGCGGACTAGCGGGAGTGGGGGGAGGGGCACCGGGGAGCTGTTTTTT. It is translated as CASKRTSGSGGRGTGELFF.